This passage covers 6 T cell receptor beta chains from one sample sequenced in a study of cytomegalovirus exposure and HLA in healthy donors. PCR used 60 Vbeta primers and 13 Jbeta primers. TCRdb's copy holds only in-frame clones and misses some; the assay was immunoSEQ multiplex PCR. The table shows some 100,000 clones, with about 75% occurring only once. The sample was PBMCs. The receptors were gathered from a male donor in good health and CMV-seropositive.

This chain links TRBV11-2 with TRBJ2-1; TRBD2 aligns across 7 bases. This CDR3 has 16 amino acids. With 2 bases clipped from V and 2 bases from J, the junction kept 6 bases outside the gene matches. Looked up from germline, CDR1 is SGHAT and CDR2 is FQNNGV. The CDR3 sequence is CASSLSGGGAYNEQFF. The CDR3 coding sequence is TGTGCCAGCAGCTTAAGTGGGGGGGGAGCCTACAATGAGCAGTTCTTC.

This rearrangement joins TRBV7-8 to TRBJ1-6; weak D call: TRBD1 (5 bases). The CDR3 contains 15 residues. The V end was cut by 8 bases, the J end by 0 bases, with 11 bases between. The germline gives CDR1 SGHVS, CDR2 FQNEAQ. CDR3 in DNA: TGTGCCAGCTCAGGGAAAGACTCCTATAATTCACCCCTCCACTTT. This sequence encodes CASSGKDSYNSPLHF.

The rearrangement links TRBV9 to TRBJ1-1; possible D gene TRBD1, 6 bases. The germline gives CDR1 SGDLS, CDR2 YYNGEE. V was pared by 0 bases and J by 3 bases, with 9 bases between. CDR3 length equals 14 residues. CDR3: CASSVVTGYTEAFF. The CDR3 DNA reads TGTGCCAGCAGCGTAGTCACAGGGTACACTGAAGCTTTCTTT.

This chain uses TRBV7-2 with TRBJ2-7; 7 nucleotides line up with TRBD2. The CDR3 length is 15 residues. Losses at the gene ends were 1 base for V and 3 bases for J; bases not matched to a gene: 6. CDR1 SGHTA and CDR2 FQGNSA come from the germline V gene. The CDR3 sequence: CASSLVAGRGYEQYF. For the CDR3, the DNA is TGTGCCAGCAGCTTAGTGGCAGGGAGGGGCTACGAGCAGTACTTC. Based on the CDR3 plus reference TRBV7-2 and TRBJ2-7, the full variable domain is GAGVSQSPSNKVTEKGKDVELRCDPISGHTALYWYRQSLGQGLEFLIYFQGNSAPDKSGLPSDRFSAERTGGSVSTLTIQRTQQEDSAVYLCASSLVAGRGYEQYFGPGTRLTVT.

This rearrangement joins TRBV5-1 to TRBJ1-3; D perhaps matches TRBD1 (6 bases). CDR1 is SGHRS and CDR2 is YFSETQ in the germline V gene. This CDR3 is 15 amino acids long. Trimming shortened V by 4 bases and J by 2 bases, and 13 bases separated the two germline ends. This CDR3 reads CASSRSSGAGNTIYF. In DNA, the CDR3 is TGCGCCAGCAGCCGGTCCTCAGGGGCTGGAAACACCATATATTTT. The complete variable domain, with remaining parts taken from reference TRBV5-1 and TRBJ1-3, reads KAGVTQTPRYLIKTRGQQVTLSCSPISGHRSVSWYQQTPGQGLQFLFEYFSETQRNKGNFPGRFSGRQFSNSRSEMNVSTLELGDSALYLCASSRSSGAGNTIYFGEGSWLTVV.

The V and J genes are TRBV11-3 and TRBJ2-4; 8 positions match TRBD1. Germline CDR1 is SGHNT and CDR2 is YENEEA. The trim removed 1 base at V and 0 bases at J, leaving 14 bases unmatched. This CDR3 region has 20 residues. CDR3 residues: CASSLVRPRETGVAKNIQYF. The DNA of the CDR3 is TGTGCCAGCAGCTTAGTACGACCTCGGGAGACAGGGGTAGCCAAAAACATTCAGTACTTC.